One and the same sample provided the 11 T cell receptor beta chains below, sequenced in a study of CD8+CD57+ T cells in acquired aplastic anemia. TCR beta VDJ and CDR3 were profiled, and genomic DNA was the template. MiXCR, run by TCRdb on the reads, gives a single entry per CDR3 protein. This table has a few hundred thousand distinct CDR3 sequences, around 30% appearing once. Patients included in sequencing had previously demonstrated CD8+CD57+ cell expansion by flow cytometry. Material: sorted CD4+, CD8+, or CD8+CD57+ T cells (not recorded which) from PBMCs. These receptor sequences come from a human donor with aplastic anemia.

This clonotype showed up just a few times. This sequence joins TRBV29-1 and TRBJ2-1, with D maybe TRBD1 (6 bases). CDR3 length: 12 residues. Between the trimmed V and J ends, which lost 7 bases and 4 bases, there was a span of 11 bases. Germline CDR1 SQVTM, CDR2 ANQGSEA. CDR3 in amino acids: CSAGQPYNEQFF. The CDR3 nucleotides are TGCAGCGCCGGACAGCCTTACAATGAGCAGTTCTTC.

This clonotype was seen ten or more times. The rearrangement links TRBV29-1 to TRBJ2-7; tentatively, D is TRBD1 (5 bases). The V gene lost 6 bases and the J gene lost 1 base, with 7 bases spanning the gap. Germline loops: CDR1 SQVTM, CDR2 ANQGSEA. The CDR3 is made up of 11 amino acids. The CDR3 DNA sequence: TGCAGCGTAAAGGGGTCCTACGAGCAGTACTTC. It is translated as CSVKGSYEQYF.

The CDR3 DNA reads as TGTGCCAGCAGCTTAGAGCTCCCGGGACAGGGACTCCGCGAGCAGTACTTC. Residues: CASSLELPGQGLREQYF. The chain carries TRBV11-1 and TRBJ2-7, with 9 nucleotides matching TRBD1. Germline CDR1 SGHAT, CDR2 FQDESV (reference sequence). J gave up 6 bases and V 1 base, and 13 bases lay outside the gene matches. The CDR3 length is 17 residues. The full variable domain, its missing parts supplied by reference TRBV11-1 and TRBJ2-7, is EAEVAQSPRYKITEKSQAVAFWCDPISGHATLYWYRQILGQGPELLVQFQDESVVDDSQLPKDRFSAERLKGVDSTLKIQPAELGDSAMYLCASSLELPGQGLREQYFGPGTRLTVT.

The V and J genes are TRBV27 and TRBJ1-5; 7 bases line up with TRBD1. The germline gives CDR1 MNHEY, CDR2 SMNVEV (reference sequence). With 3 bases clipped from V and 2 bases from J, the junction kept 4 bases outside the gene matches. The CDR3 loop spans 15 amino acids. CDR3 region: CASSLKGAGNQPQHF. In nucleotides, the CDR3 is TGTGCCAGCAGTTTGAAGGGGGCGGGCAATCAGCCCCAGCATTTT.

V is TRBV5-1 and J is TRBJ1-1; maybe TRBD1 (6 bases). V was cut by 5 bases and J by 1 base, with 9 bases left in between. The CDR3 consists of 13 residues. The germline V gene encodes CDR1 SGHRS and CDR2 YFSETQ. CDR3 bases: TGCGCCAGCAGGCCACAGGGGAACACTGAAGCTTTCTTT. The encoded protein is CASRPQGNTEAFF.

This clonotype was detected ten times or more. This chain links TRBV25-1 with TRBJ2-5; 7 nucleotides align to TRBD1. The CDR3 totals 15 residues. V was pared by 3 bases and J by 11 bases, with 15 bases of the junction left unmatched. Germline CDR1 reads MGHDK; CDR2 reads SYGVNS. The CDR3 region is CASSEVRDRGEIQYF. CDR3 nucleotides: TGTGCCAGCAGTGAGGTTCGGGACAGAGGAGAGATTCAGTACTTC.

The CDR3 region has the DNA TGTGCCAGCTCCCGAAGGGGTTTGCGGGAGAGGATAGAGACCCAGTACTTC. Translation gives CASSRRGLRERIETQYF. This chain links TRBV6-1 with TRBJ2-5; 7 nucleotides agree with TRBD2. Germline CDR1 and CDR2: MNHNS and SASEGT. V dropped 8 bases and J dropped 4; count of bases not matched to a gene: 19. The CDR3 contains 17 residues.

V is TRBV24-1 and J is TRBJ1-1; 10 bases line up with TRBD1. V was clipped by 4 bases and J by 1 base; unmatched bases: 8. The CDR3 is 17 amino acids. Germline V lookup: CDR1 KGHDR, CDR2 SFDVKD. In DNA form, the CDR3 reads TGTGCCACCAGTGAGGGACAGGGGCCATTAAAGAACACTGAAGCTTTCTTT. Translation: CATSEGQGPLKNTEAFF.

The table lists this clonotype with many counts. This rearrangement joins TRBV19 to TRBJ1-4; perhaps TRBD1 as D (5 bases). This CDR3 is built from 13 residues. Germline loops: CDR1 LNHDA, CDR2 SQIVND (reference sequence). Trimming removed 9 bases at V and 8 bases at J, with 16 bases between. Here the CDR3 reads CASNGGVEEKLFF. The CDR3 nucleotides read TGTGCCAGCAATGGGGGTGTTGAGGAAAAACTGTTTTTT.

This clonotype was counted a few times. The V gene is TRBV6-1, the J gene TRBJ1-4; unclear D gene. The CDR3 spans 12 residues. The germline V gene has CDR1 MNHNS and CDR2 SASEGT. V lost 8 bases and J lost 11, with 15 bases in between. CDR3 loop: CASRSSPGKLFF. CDR3 nucleotides: TGTGCCAGCCGCAGCAGTCCGGGGAAACTGTTTTTT.

The V and J genes are TRBV2 and TRBJ2-5; 12 bases map to TRBD2. The CDR3 has 16 amino acids. Trimming took 5 bases from V and 5 from J; bases not matched to a gene: 9. CDR1 SNHLY and CDR2 FYNNEI come from the germline V gene. The CDR3 sequence is CASSQYGLAGQETQYF. DNA for the CDR3: TGTGCCAGCAGTCAGTACGGACTAGCGGGGCAGGAGACCCAGTACTTC.